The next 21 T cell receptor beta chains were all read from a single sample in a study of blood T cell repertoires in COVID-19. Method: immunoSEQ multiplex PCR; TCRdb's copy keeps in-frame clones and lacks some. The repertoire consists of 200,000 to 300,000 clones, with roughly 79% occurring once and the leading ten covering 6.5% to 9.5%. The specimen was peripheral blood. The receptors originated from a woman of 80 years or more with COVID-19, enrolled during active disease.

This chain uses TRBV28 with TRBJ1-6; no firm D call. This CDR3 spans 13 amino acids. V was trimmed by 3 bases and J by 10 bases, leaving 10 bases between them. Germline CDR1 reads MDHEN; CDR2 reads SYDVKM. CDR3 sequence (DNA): TGTGCCAGCAGTTTCGAGCCCCGATCACCCCTCCACTTT. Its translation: CASSFEPRSPLHF.

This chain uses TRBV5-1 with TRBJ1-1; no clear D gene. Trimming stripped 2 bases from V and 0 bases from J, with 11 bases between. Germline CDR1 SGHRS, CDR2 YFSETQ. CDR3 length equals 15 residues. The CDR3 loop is CASSFREWMNTEAFF. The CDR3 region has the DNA TGCGCCAGCAGCTTTAGGGAGTGGATGAACACTGAAGCTTTCTTT.

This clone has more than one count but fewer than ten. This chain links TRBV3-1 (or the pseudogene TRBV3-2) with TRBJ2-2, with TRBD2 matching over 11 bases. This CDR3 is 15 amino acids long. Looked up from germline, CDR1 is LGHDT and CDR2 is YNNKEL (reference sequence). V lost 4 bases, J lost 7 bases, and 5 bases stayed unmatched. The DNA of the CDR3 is TGTGCCAGCAGCCGTAGCGGGAGGGCCGGCGGGGAGCTGTTTTTT. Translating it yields CASSRSGRAGGELFF.

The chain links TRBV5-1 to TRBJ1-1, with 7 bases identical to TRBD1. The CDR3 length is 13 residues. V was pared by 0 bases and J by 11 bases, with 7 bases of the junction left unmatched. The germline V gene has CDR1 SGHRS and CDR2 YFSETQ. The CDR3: CASSLDRGREAFF. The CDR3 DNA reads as TGCGCCAGCAGCTTGGACAGGGGACGGGAGGCTTTCTTT. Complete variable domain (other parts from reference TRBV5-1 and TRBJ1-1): KAGVTQTPRYLIKTRGQQVTLSCSPISGHRSVSWYQQTPGQGLQFLFEYFSETQRNKGNFPGRFSGRQFSNSRSEMNVSTLELGDSALYLCASSLDRGREAFFGQGTRLTVV.

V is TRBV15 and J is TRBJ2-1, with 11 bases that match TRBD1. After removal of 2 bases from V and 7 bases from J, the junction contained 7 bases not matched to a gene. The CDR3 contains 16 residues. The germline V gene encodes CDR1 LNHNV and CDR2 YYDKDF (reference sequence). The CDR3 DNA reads TGTGCCACCAGCAGATCCGGGGACAGGGGGGAAAATGAGCAGTTCTTC. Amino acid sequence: CATSRSGDRGENEQFF.

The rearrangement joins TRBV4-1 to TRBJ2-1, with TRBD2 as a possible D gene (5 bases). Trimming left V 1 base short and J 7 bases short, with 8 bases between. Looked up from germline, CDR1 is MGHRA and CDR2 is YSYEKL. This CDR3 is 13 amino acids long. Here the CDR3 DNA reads TGCGCCAGCAGCCAAGTTTGGGAGAATGAGCAGTTCTTC. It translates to CASSQVWENEQFF.

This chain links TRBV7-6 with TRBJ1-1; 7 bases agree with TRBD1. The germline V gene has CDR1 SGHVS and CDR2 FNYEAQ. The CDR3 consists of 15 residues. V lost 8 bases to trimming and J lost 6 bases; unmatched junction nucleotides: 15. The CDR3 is CASVIGPGQRSEAFF. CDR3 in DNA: TGTGCCAGCGTTATAGGTCCGGGACAGAGATCTGAAGCTTTCTTT.

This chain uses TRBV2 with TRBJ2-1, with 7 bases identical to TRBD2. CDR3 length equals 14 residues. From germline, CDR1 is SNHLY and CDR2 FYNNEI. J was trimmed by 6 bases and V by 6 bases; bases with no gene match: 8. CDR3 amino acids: CASRAYGGSNEQFF. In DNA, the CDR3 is TGTGCCAGCAGGGCCTACGGCGGGAGCAATGAGCAGTTCTTC.

CDR3 in DNA: TGCGCCAGCAGCCAAGGGGGGACGGGGGGGTCCCACTACGAGCAGTACTTC. Translation gives CASSQGGTGGSHYEQYF. The J gene is TRBJ2-7, the V gene TRBV4-1; 8 nucleotides match TRBD2. This CDR3 comprises 17 residues. CDR1 is MGHRA and CDR2 is YSYEKL in the germline V gene. V lost 1 base and J lost 3; bases outside the gene matches: 11.

The CDR3, as DNA: TGTGCCAGCCAATCCGGCGCGGGCATATACAATGGCTACACCTTC. Protein sequence: CASQSGAGIYNGYTF. This chain connects TRBV28 to TRBJ1-2; D is ambiguous. Between the trimmed V and J ends, which lost 8 bases and 6 bases, there was a span of 22 bases. There are 15 residues in the CDR3. CDR1 MDHEN and CDR2 SYDVKM come from the germline V gene.

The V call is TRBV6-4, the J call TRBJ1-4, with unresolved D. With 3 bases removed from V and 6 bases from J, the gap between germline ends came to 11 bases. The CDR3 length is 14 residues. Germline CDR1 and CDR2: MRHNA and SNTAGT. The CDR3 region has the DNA TGTGCCAGCAGTGAAGACTATGGGGATGAAAAACTGTTTTTT. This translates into CASSEDYGDEKLFF.

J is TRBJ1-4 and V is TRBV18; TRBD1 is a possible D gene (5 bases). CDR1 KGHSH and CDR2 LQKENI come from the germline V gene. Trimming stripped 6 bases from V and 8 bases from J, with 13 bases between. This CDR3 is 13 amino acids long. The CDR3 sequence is CASSGRGSEKLFF. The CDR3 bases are TGTGCCAGCTCCGGCCGGGGGTCGGAAAAACTGTTTTTT.

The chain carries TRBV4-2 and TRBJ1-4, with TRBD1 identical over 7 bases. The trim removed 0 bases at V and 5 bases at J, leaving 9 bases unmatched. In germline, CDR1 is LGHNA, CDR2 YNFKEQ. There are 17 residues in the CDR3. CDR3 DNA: TGTGCCAGCAGCCAAGATTCCGACAGGGAAGAAAATGAAAAACTGTTTTTT. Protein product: CASSQDSDREENEKLFF.

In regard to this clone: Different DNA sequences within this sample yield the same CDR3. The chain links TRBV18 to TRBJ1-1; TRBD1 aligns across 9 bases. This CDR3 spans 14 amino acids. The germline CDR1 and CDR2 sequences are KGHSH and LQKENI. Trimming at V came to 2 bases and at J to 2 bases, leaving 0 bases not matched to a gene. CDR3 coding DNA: TGTGCCAGCTCACCAACAGGGGGCAACACTGAAGCTTTCTTT. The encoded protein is CASSPTGGNTEAFF.

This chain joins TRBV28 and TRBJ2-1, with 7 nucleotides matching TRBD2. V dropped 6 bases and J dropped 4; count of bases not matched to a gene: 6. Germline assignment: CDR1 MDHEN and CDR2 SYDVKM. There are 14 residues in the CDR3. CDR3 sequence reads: CASRRLAEYNEQFF. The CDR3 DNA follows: TGTGCCAGCAGACGACTAGCAGAGTACAATGAGCAGTTCTTC.

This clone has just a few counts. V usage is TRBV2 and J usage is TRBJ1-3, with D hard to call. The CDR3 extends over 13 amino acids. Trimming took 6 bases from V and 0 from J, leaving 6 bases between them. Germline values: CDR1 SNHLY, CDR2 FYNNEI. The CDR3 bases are TGTGCCAGCAGGACAAGCTCTGGAAACACCATATATTTT. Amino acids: CASRTSSGNTIYF.

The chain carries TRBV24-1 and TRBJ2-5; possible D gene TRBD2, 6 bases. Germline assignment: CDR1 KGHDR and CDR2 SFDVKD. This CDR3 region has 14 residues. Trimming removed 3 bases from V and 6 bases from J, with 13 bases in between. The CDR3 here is CATSDQTAGQTQYF. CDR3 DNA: TGTGCCACCAGTGATCAAACAGCGGGCCAGACCCAGTACTTC.

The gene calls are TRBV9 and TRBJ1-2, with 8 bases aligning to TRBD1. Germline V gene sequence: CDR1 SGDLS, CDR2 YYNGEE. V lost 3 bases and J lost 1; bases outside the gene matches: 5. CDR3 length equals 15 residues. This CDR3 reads CASSAGQGINYGYTF. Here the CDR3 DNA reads TGTGCCAGCAGCGCTGGACAGGGCATTAACTATGGCTACACCTTC.

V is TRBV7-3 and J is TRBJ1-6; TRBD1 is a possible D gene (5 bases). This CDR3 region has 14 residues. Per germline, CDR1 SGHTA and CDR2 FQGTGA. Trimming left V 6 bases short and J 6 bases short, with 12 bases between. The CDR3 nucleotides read TGTGCCAGCAGTCGGACAAATACTAATTCACCCCTCCACTTT. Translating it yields CASSRTNTNSPLHF.

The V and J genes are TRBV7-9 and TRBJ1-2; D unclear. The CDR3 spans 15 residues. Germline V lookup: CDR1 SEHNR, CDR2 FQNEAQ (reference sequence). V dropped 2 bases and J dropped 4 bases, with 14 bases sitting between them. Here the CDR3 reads CASSLSRTGGYGYTF. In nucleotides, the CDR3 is TGTGCCAGCAGCTTATCTCGGACGGGAGGCTATGGCTACACCTTC.

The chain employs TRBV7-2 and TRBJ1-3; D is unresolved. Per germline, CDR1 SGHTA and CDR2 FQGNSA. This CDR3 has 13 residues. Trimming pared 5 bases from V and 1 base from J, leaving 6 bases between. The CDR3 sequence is CASSARSGNTIYF. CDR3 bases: TGTGCCAGCAGCGCGCGTTCTGGAAACACCATATATTTT.